The clone carrying this T cell receptor (beta chain) was observed a few times. Its antigen is currently unknown. Mismatch with germline at one junction end may stem from a read error. The data are from a study of CD8+CD57+ T cells in acquired aplastic anemia. Study-level background: Sorted cells (CD4+ and CD8+) yielded DNA amounts that averaged about 2.9 ug. Study findings and constraints: Patients and controls were found to share twenty-nine CD8+ CDR3 sequences.

This CDR3 has 13 amino acids. The germline V gene encodes CDR1 SEHNR and CDR2 FQNEAQ (reference sequence). Using genomic DNA as the template, TCR beta VDJ and CDR3 profiling was carried out. Using its own MiXCR run on the reads, TCRdb lists one record per CDR3 protein. The sample contains just over 450,000 distinct CDR3 sequences, around a third of which appear only once. Patients picked for sequencing had shown CD8+CD57+ cell expansion detected by flow cytometry. Each patient gave a blood sample that was collected before any therapy had been received. The J gene is TRBJ2-5, the V gene TRBV7-9; D not certain. Material for sequencing was sorted CD4+, CD8+, or CD8+CD57+ T cells (not recorded which) from PBMCs. This receptor was obtained from a human donor with aplastic anemia. The CDR3 protein is CATSQGPGETQYF. DNA of the CDR3: TGTGCCACCAGCCAAGGGCCGGGAGAGACCCAGTACTTC.